This T cell receptor beta chain was sequenced in a study of cytomegalovirus exposure and HLA in healthy donors. On the study more broadly: The roughly 130 validation repertoires used the same platform as the roughly 700 first-cohort repertoires (as reported by a later analysis).

Study-wide points: Reports indicated that the classifier achieved high specificity and sensitivity in diagnosing cytomegalovirus status. The TCR clusters that emerged in the first cohort tended, a later analysis found, to co-occur in the 110 or so validation repertoires.

Trimming took 1 base from V and 4 from J; bases not matched to a gene: 5. The CDR3 extends over 16 amino acids. CDR1 and CDR2 from the germline V gene are MGHRA and YSYEKL. As for this clone: Its antigen remains unknown.

Sequenced by immunoSEQ multiplex PCR; TCRdb stores in-frame clones only, minus some. The table includes a few hundred thousand clones, just over 90% detected once. The chain combines TRBV4-1 with TRBJ2-1; 9 positions agree with TRBD2. Source material: PBMCs. This receptor was obtained from a woman between 18 and 30 years old in good health and CMV-seronegative. The CDR3 bases are TGCGCCAGCAGCCAAGGTGCGGGAGGGGTGTACAATGAGCAGTTCTTC. Translating it yields CASSQGAGGVYNEQFF.